This TCR beta chain emerged from a study of blood T cell repertoires in COVID-19. The overall study: COVID-19 samples, acute and convalescent, were from the United States, Italy and Spain. T cells, B-cell-depleted T cells, or PBMCs supplied cDNA or gDNA.

As handled by the study authors: Quantification of nucleated cells was approximated via reference gene primer amplification. Assay used: immunoSEQ multiplex PCR; TCRdb lists only in-frame clones, some missing. V and J calls plus clone size are reproduced from that table; the DNA served to infer D and trimming. This repertoire shows 240,000 or so clones, about four fifths found once; its top ten account for approximately 10%. The V segment lost 2 bases and the J segment 1 base; nucleotides outside the gene matches: 4. This CDR3 is 16 amino acids long. From germline, CDR1 is KGHSH and CDR2 LQKENI. The sequencing input was peripheral blood. The chain uses TRBV18 and TRBJ1-3; TRBD1 matches 8 bases. This clonotype was obtained from a woman aged 80 or over with acute or convalescent COVID-19. CDR3 DNA sequence: TGTGCCAGCTCACCATTGCGACAGGGGTCTGGAAACACCATATATTTT. Its protein product is CASSPLRQGSGNTIYF.